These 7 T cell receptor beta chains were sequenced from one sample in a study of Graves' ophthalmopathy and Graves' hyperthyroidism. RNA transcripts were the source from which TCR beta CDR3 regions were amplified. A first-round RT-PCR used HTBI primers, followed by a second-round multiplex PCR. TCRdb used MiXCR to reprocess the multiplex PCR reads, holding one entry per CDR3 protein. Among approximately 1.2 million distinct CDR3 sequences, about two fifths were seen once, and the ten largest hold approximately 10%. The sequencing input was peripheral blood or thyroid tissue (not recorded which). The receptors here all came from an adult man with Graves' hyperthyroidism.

The CDR3 DNA is TGTGCCAGCAGTTACTCGAGCAGGGGTGGAGAGACCCAGTACTTC. Translating gives CASSYSSRGGETQYF. V gene TRBV6-5 combines with J gene TRBJ2-5; D is possibly TRBD1 (6 bases). There are 15 residues in the CDR3. Germline V lookup: CDR1 MNHEY, CDR2 SVGAGI. V was cut by 0 bases and J by 4 bases, with 12 bases left in between.

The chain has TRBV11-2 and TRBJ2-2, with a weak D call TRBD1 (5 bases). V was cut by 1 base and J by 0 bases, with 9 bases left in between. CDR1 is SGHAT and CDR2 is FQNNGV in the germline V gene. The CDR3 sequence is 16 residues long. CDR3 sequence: CASSLGAGTNTGELFF. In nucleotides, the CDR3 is TGTGCCAGCAGCTTAGGGGCAGGGACGAACACCGGGGAGCTGTTTTTT.

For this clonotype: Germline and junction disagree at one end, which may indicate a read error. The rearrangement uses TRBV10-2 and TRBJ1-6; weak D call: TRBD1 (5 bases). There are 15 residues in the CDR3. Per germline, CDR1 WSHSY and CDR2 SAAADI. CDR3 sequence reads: CASSEWAGYNSPLHF. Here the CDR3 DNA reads TGTGCCAGCAGTGAATGGGCAGGGTATAATTCACCCCTCCACTTT.

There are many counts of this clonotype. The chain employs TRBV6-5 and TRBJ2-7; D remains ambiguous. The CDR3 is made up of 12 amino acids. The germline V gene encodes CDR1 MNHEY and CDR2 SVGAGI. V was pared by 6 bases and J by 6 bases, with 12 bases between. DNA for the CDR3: TGTGCCAGCAGCCGACCCTTGGGCGAGCAGTACTTC. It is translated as CASSRPLGEQYF.

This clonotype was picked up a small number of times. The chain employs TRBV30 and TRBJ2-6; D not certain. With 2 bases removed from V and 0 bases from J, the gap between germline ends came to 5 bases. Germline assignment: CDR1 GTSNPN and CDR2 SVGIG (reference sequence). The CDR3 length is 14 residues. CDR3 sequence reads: CAWSLYSGANVLTF. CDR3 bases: TGTGCCTGGAGTCTGTACTCTGGGGCCAACGTCCTGACTTTC.

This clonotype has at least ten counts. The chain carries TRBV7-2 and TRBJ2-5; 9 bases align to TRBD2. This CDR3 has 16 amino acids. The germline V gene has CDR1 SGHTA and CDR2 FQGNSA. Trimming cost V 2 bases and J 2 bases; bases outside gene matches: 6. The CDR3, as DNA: TGTGCCAGCAGCTTATGGGCGGGAGGGAAACAAGAGACCCAGTACTTC. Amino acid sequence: CASSLWAGGKQETQYF.

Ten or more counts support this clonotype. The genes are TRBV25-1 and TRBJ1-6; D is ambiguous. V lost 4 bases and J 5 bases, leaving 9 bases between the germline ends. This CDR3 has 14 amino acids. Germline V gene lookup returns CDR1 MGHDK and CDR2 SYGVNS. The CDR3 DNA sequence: TGTGCCAGCAGTGTAGGCAGCCATAATTCACCCCTCCACTTT. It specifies CASSVGSHNSPLHF.